These 27 T cell receptor beta chains were all obtained from the same sample, sequenced in a study of OX40 agonist ivuxolimab in advanced cancers. Libraries were made using the immunoSEQ multiplex PCR assay. Drawn from immuneACCESS, this table holds only the in-frame rearrangements with V and J called that TCRdb kept. Clones are partly lost; checked studies trace under half to an unresolved V gene and leave the rest unexplained. The table for this sample lists tens of thousands of clones; 90% to 95% of them were counted only once. Around 2.6% of the sample rests with the top ten. The specimen comprised CD4+ or CD8+ T cells sorted from blood, sampled in a trial of the OX40 agonist ivuxolimab. The receptor set was obtained from an adult with an advanced solid tumor such as melanoma, head and neck, liver or kidney cancer.

The chain is built from TRBV4-1 and TRBJ2-3; 10 bases are a match to TRBD1. In germline, CDR1 is MGHRA, CDR2 YSYEKL. The CDR3 has 18 residues. With V trimmed by 2 bases and J by 4 bases, 12 bases remained unmatched. The CDR3 nucleotides are TGCGCCAGCAGCCAATCGCCTCGACAGGGGGCTGGCGCAGATACGCAGTATTTT. Its protein is CASSQSPRQGAGADTQYF.

V is TRBV5-5 and J is TRBJ2-4; D ambiguous. Trimming removed 0 bases at V and 6 bases at J, with 13 bases between. The CDR3 sequence is 15 residues long. From germline, CDR1 is SGHKS and CDR2 YYEKEE (reference sequence). The CDR3 loop is CASSLAPQNLNIQYF. In nucleotides, the CDR3 is TGTGCCAGCAGCTTGGCCCCACAGAACTTAAACATTCAGTACTTC.

The gene calls are TRBV11-3 and TRBJ2-5, with D possibly matching TRBD2 (6 bases). The V gene lost 3 bases and the J gene lost 2 bases, with 13 bases spanning the gap. The germline CDR1 and CDR2 sequences are SGHNT and YENEEA. CDR3 length: 15 residues. In nucleotides, the CDR3 is TGTGCCAGCAGCTTCTCCGGGAGCAATCAAGAGACCCAGTACTTC. This translates into CASSFSGSNQETQYF.

The V call is TRBV9, the J call TRBJ1-1; perhaps TRBD1 as D (5 bases). The CDR3 spans 18 residues. Between the trimmed V and J ends, which lost 0 bases and 5 bases, there was a span of 23 bases. Per the germline V gene, CDR1 is SGDLS and CDR2 is YYNGEE. CDR3 residues: CASSVDEVPGKQGTEAFF. As DNA, the CDR3 is TGTGCCAGCAGCGTAGATGAAGTCCCGGGGAAGCAGGGAACTGAAGCTTTCTTT.

J is TRBJ2-7 and V is TRBV7-2; a weak D match, TRBD2 (5 bases). In germline, CDR1 is SGHTA, CDR2 FQGNSA. CDR3 length: 14 amino acids. V was trimmed by 4 bases and J by 0 bases, leaving 10 bases between them. In DNA form, the CDR3 reads TGTGCCAGCAGCTACCGGGAACCCTCCTACGAGCAGTACTTC. Amino acids: CASSYREPSYEQYF.

J is TRBJ2-7 and V is TRBV30, with 8 bases lining up with TRBD1. Germline V gives CDR1 GTSNPN, CDR2 SVGIG (reference sequence). Germline trimming cut 0 bases from V and 2 bases from J; bases unmatched to any gene: 3. This CDR3 is 14 amino acids long. CDR3 nucleotide sequence: TGTGCCTGGAGTGTATTGACAGGGGCCTACGAGCAGTACTTC. It is translated as CAWSVLTGAYEQYF.

J is TRBJ1-1 and V is TRBV5-1; 8 positions agree with TRBD1. Germline V gives CDR1 SGHRS, CDR2 YFSETQ. J gave up 0 bases and V 3 bases, and 7 bases lay outside the gene matches. The CDR3 runs 16 residues. The CDR3 DNA is TGCGCCAGCAGCTCTGGGACAGGAGGCATGAACACTGAAGCTTTCTTT. Translation: CASSSGTGGMNTEAFF. The full variable domain, rest sourced from reference TRBV5-1 and TRBJ1-1, is KAGVTQTPRYLIKTRGQQVTLSCSPISGHRSVSWYQQTPGQGLQFLFEYFSETQRNKGNFPGRFSGRQFSNSRSEMNVSTLELGDSALYLCASSSGTGGMNTEAFFGQGTRLTVV.

V usage is TRBV9 and J usage is TRBJ2-3; TRBD2 matches 7 bases. With 3 bases clipped from V and 4 bases from J, the junction kept 11 bases outside the gene matches. The CDR3 consists of 16 residues. Looked up from germline, CDR1 is SGDLS and CDR2 is YYNGEE. DNA for the CDR3: TGTGCCAGCAGCGCCGGGCTACGCGGGAGCGCAGATACGCAGTATTTT. Protein sequence: CASSAGLRGSADTQYF. The full variable domain, with the rest looked up from reference TRBV9 and TRBJ2-3, is DSGVTQTPKHLITATGQRVTLRCSPRSGDLSVYWYQQSLDQGLQFLIQYYNGEERAKGNILERFSAQQFPDLHSELNLSSLELGDSALYFCASSAGLRGSADTQYFGPGTRLTVL.

This clone was observed a handful of times. J is TRBJ1-1 and V is TRBV29-1; 8 bases align to TRBD1. Germline loops: CDR1 SQVTM, CDR2 ANQGSEA. The CDR3 is 14 amino acids. J lost 1 base, V lost 7 bases, and 8 bases had no gene match. The CDR3 protein is CSARQGSRNTEAFF. The CDR3 DNA sequence: TGCAGCGCTAGACAGGGGAGCAGGAACACTGAAGCTTTCTTT.

The rearrangement uses TRBV5-7 and TRBJ2-7, with 7 positions matching TRBD1. TRBV5-7 is recorded as an ORF, its role being uncertain. The junction had 10 bases not matched to a gene; V was cut back by 1 base and J by 0 bases. CDR3 length equals 17 residues. CDR3 in amino acids: CASSLTFGTVISYEQYF. The CDR3 region has the DNA TGTGCCAGCAGCTTGACATTCGGGACAGTAATCTCCTACGAGCAGTACTTC.

The genes are TRBV10-1 and TRBJ1-2, with D maybe TRBD1 (6 bases). Germline CDR1 and CDR2: WNHNN and SYGVQD (reference sequence). V lost 3 bases, J lost 3 bases, and 14 bases lay in between. The CDR3 loop spans 15 amino acids. The CDR3 reads CASSDREQGDYGYTF. The CDR3 coding sequence is TGCGCCAGCAGTGACCGAGAACAGGGCGACTATGGCTACACCTTC.

V and J are TRBV10-3 and TRBJ1-5, with D maybe TRBD1 (6 bases). V dropped 10 bases and J dropped 7 bases, with 14 bases sitting between them. The CDR3 contains 12 residues. Germline V gene sequence: CDR1 ENHRY, CDR2 SYGVKD. Written as DNA, the CDR3 is TGTGCCACGCAGGGGCCCCAACAGCCCCAGCATTTT. Its protein is CATQGPQQPQHF.

V gene TRBV28 combines with J gene TRBJ2-1; TRBD1 agrees at 8 bases. The V and J ends lost 9 bases and 4 bases, in that order; junction bases with no gene match: 5. CDR1 MDHEN and CDR2 SYDVKM come from the germline V gene. This CDR3 contains 13 residues. The CDR3 region is CARYRDRYNEQFF. CDR3 nucleotides: TGTGCCAGGTACCGGGACAGGTACAATGAGCAGTTCTTC.

The V call is TRBV5-1, the J call TRBJ2-1; no firm D call. V was trimmed by 1 base and J by 1 base, leaving 15 bases between them. The germline gives CDR1 SGHRS, CDR2 YFSETQ. The CDR3 loop spans 17 amino acids. CDR3 region: CASSLQGQLGSYNEQFF. The DNA for the CDR3 is TGCGCCAGCAGCTTGCAAGGGCAGCTCGGGTCCTACAATGAGCAGTTCTTC.

The chain recombines TRBV5-6 with TRBJ2-5; TRBD2 matches 7 bases. J was trimmed by 5 bases and V by 4 bases; bases with no gene match: 8. Germline values: CDR1 SGHDT, CDR2 YYEEEE. There are 14 residues in the CDR3. The CDR3 sequence: CASSPGLVGETQYF. The CDR3 DNA is TGTGCCAGCAGCCCTGGACTAGTAGGGGAGACCCAGTACTTC.

This chain uses TRBV7-2 with TRBJ2-7; 12 bases line up with TRBD2. V lost 5 bases, J lost 5 bases, and 7 bases stayed unmatched. CDR3 length: 15 residues. CDR1 and CDR2 from the germline V gene are SGHTA and FQGNSA. This CDR3 is CASSTTSGSFHEQYF. The CDR3 nucleotides are TGTGCCAGCAGCACGACTAGCGGGAGTTTCCACGAGCAGTACTTC.

The genes are TRBV9 and TRBJ1-3, with 7 bases aligning to TRBD1. After removal of 3 bases from V and 0 bases from J, the junction contained 6 bases not matched to a gene. CDR1 is SGDLS and CDR2 is YYNGEE in the germline V gene. The CDR3 extends over 16 amino acids. The DNA of the CDR3 is TGTGCCAGCAGCGCCCAGGGGGGGCCCTCTGGAAACACCATATATTTT. It translates to CASSAQGGPSGNTIYF.

The rearrangement links TRBV6-5 to TRBJ2-1, with a possible D match to TRBD1 (5 bases). Germline assignment: CDR1 MNHEY and CDR2 SVGAGI. V lost 5 bases and J 7 bases, leaving 9 bases between the germline ends. The CDR3 has 12 amino acids. CDR3 sequence: CASSRGRNEQFF. The DNA for the CDR3 is TGTGCCAGCAGTAGGGGCCGTAATGAGCAGTTCTTC.

The rearrangement uses TRBV9 and TRBJ2-3; D possibly matches TRBD1 or TRBD2 (7 bases each). Germline CDR1 is SGDLS and CDR2 is YYNGEE. The CDR3 has 13 residues. Deletions cut 5 bases from V and 9 bases from J, with 16 bases between. The CDR3 loop reads CASRGTGEGTQYF. The CDR3 DNA reads as TGTGCCAGCAGGGGAACAGGGGAGGGCACGCAGTATTTT.

Comments on this clone: The same CDR3 can be traced to other DNA sequences in this sample. V gene TRBV30 combines with J gene TRBJ1-1; maybe TRBD1 (5 bases). The CDR3 is 14 residues long. Germline CDR1 is GTSNPN and CDR2 is SVGIG (reference sequence). The germline V and J ends were trimmed by 2 bases and 0 bases, with 10 bases remaining between them. CDR3 residues: CAWSPGPMNTEAFF. The DNA for the CDR3 is TGTGCCTGGAGTCCGGGGCCCATGAACACTGAAGCTTTCTTT.

The chain joins TRBV2 to TRBJ2-2; perhaps TRBD1 as D (6 bases). The CDR3 contains 16 residues. Deletions cut 5 bases from V and 0 bases from J, with 13 bases between. Germline V gene sequence: CDR1 SNHLY, CDR2 FYNNEI. CDR3 DNA: TGTGCCAGCAGTTTTCGTACAGGGCCGAACACCGGGGAGCTGTTTTTT. Translating gives CASSFRTGPNTGELFF. Using reference TRBV2 and TRBJ2-2 for the parts outside the CDR3, the full variable domain is EPEVTQTPSHQVTQMGQEVILRCVPISNHLYFYWYRQILGQKVEFLVSFYNNEISEKSEIFDDQFSVERPDGSNFTLKIRSTKLEDSAMYFCASSFRTGPNTGELFFGEGSRLTVL.

V usage is TRBV7-9 and J usage is TRBJ1-5; no clear D gene. The CDR3 spans 12 residues. Trimming took 4 bases from V and 5 from J, leaving 6 bases between them. Germline loops: CDR1 SEHNR, CDR2 FQNEAQ (reference sequence). CDR3 bases: TGTGCCAGCAGCTCGTCAGATCAGCCCCAGCATTTT. Translation: CASSSSDQPQHF.

The chain combines TRBV6-1 with TRBJ1-1, with D possibly TRBD1 on 5 matching bases. This CDR3 spans 15 amino acids. Germline V lookup: CDR1 MNHNS, CDR2 SASEGT. The V and J ends lost 5 bases and 1 base respectively, with 14 bases between them. The CDR3 DNA sequence: TGTGCCAGCAGTAAACTCGGGACGGGGAACACTGAAGCTTTCTTT. This encodes CASSKLGTGNTEAFF.

This sequence joins TRBV9 and TRBJ1-4; no clear D. Trimming stripped 1 base from V and 2 bases from J, with 9 bases between. Germline values: CDR1 SGDLS, CDR2 YYNGEE. The CDR3 has 15 amino acids. CDR3 nucleotides: TGTGCCAGCAGCGTAAATTGGGGTACTAATGAAAAACTGTTTTTT. Translated, it gives CASSVNWGTNEKLFF.

The rearrangement joins TRBV7-9 to TRBJ1-5, with D possibly being TRBD1 (5 bases). V gave up 1 base and J gave up 8 bases, with 12 bases separating them. The CDR3 extends over 14 amino acids. Germline lookup yields CDR1 SEHNR and CDR2 FQNEAQ (reference sequence). CDR3 coding DNA: TGTGCCAGCAGCTTAGGGGACGGTTCGAAGCCCCAGCATTTT. The encoded protein is CASSLGDGSKPQHF.

The chain uses TRBV6-5 and TRBJ1-4, with 7 bases matching TRBD1. The germline gives CDR1 MNHEY, CDR2 SVGAGI. With 6 bases clipped from V and 3 bases from J, the junction kept 4 bases outside the gene matches. The CDR3 contains 14 residues. The CDR3 reads CASSLQGPNEKLFF. CDR3 DNA sequence: TGTGCCAGCAGCTTACAGGGGCCTAATGAAAAACTGTTTTTT.

The chain has TRBV7-2 and TRBJ1-2; maybe TRBD1 (6 bases). The CDR3 length is 14 residues. Germline CDR1 is SGHTA and CDR2 is FQGNSA. Trimming took 5 bases from V and 5 from J, leaving 15 bases between them. The CDR3 DNA is TGTGCCAGCAGCGATCGAGGACAGACTTATGGCTACACCTTC. Amino acid sequence: CASSDRGQTYGYTF.